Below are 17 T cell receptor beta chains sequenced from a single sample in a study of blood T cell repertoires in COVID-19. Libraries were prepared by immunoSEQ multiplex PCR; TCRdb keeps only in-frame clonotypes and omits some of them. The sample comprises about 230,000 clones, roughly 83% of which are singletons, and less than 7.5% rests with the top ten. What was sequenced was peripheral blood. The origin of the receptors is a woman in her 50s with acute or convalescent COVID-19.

CDR3 nucleotide sequence: TGTGCCAGCAGCCAAGATTTCGGGGTAGGAGCTTTCTTT. It codes for CASSQDFGVGAFF. The chain recombines TRBV3-1 (or the pseudogene TRBV3-2) with TRBJ1-1; D uncertain. The CDR3 length is 13 residues. Germline V CDR1 and CDR2: LGHDT, YNNKEL (reference sequence). V dropped 0 bases and J dropped 10 bases, with 12 bases sitting between them.

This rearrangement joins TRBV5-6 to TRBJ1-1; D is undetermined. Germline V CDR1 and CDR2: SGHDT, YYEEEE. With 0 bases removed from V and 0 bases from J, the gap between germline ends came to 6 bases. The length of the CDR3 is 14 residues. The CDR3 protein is CASSLVGVNTEAFF. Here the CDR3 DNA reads TGTGCCAGCAGCTTGGTCGGAGTGAACACTGAAGCTTTCTTT.

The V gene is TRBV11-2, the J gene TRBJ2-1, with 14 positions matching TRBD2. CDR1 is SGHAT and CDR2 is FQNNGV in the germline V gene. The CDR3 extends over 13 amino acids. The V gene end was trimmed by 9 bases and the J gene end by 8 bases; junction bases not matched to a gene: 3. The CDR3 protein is CASGLAGGYEQFF. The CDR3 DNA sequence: TGTGCCAGTGGACTAGCGGGAGGCTATGAGCAGTTCTTC.

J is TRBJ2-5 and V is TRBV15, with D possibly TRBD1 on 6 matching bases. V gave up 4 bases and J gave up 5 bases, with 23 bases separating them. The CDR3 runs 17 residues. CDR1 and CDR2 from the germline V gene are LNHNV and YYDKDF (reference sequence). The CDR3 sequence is CATSTQTEGETGETQYF. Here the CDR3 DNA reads TGTGCCACCAGCACCCAGACCGAGGGGGAGACTGGGGAGACCCAGTACTTC. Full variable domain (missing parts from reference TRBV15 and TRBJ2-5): DAMVIQNPRYQVTQFGKPVTLSCSQTLNHNVMYWYQQKSSQAPKLLFHYYDKDFNNEADTPDNFQSRRPNTSFCFLDIRSPGLGDTAMYLCATSTQTEGETGETQYFGPGTRLLVL.

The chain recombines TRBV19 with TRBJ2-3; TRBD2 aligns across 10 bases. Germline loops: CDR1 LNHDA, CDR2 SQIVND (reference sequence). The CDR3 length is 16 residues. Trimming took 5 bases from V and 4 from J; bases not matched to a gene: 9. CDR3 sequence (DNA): TGTGCCAGTAGTCTGAGCGGGGGGGCTGTTCCAGATACGCAGTATTTT. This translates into CASSLSGGAVPDTQYF.

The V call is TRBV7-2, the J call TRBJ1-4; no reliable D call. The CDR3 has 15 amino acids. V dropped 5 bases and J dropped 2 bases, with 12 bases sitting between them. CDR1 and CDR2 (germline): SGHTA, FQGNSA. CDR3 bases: TGTGCCAGCAGCCCCCGTCCAAGCACTAATGAAAAACTGTTTTTT. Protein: CASSPRPSTNEKLFF.

This chain's CDR3 is CATTLRDREGEQFF. The DNA of the CDR3 is TGTGCCACCACCCTCCGGGACAGGGAGGGTGAGCAGTTCTTC. The chain joins TRBV2 to TRBJ2-1, with 9 bases lining up with TRBD1. V gave up 10 bases and J gave up 9 bases; unmatched junction bases: 13. CDR3 length equals 14 residues. CDR1 SNHLY and CDR2 FYNNEI come from the germline V gene. Together with reference TRBV2 and TRBJ2-1, the CDR3 gives the full variable domain: EPEVTQTPSHQVTQMGQEVILRCVPISNHLYFYWYRQILGQKVEFLVSFYNNEISEKSEIFDDQFSVERPDGSNFTLKIRSTKLEDSAMYFCATTLRDREGEQFFGPGTRLTVL.

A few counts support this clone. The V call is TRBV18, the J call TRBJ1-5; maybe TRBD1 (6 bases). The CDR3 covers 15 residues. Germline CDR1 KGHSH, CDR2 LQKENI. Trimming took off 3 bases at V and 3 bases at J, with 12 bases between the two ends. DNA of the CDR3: TGTGCCAGCTCACCTTCACAGGGCTACAATCAGCCCCAGCATTTT. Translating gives CASSPSQGYNQPQHF.

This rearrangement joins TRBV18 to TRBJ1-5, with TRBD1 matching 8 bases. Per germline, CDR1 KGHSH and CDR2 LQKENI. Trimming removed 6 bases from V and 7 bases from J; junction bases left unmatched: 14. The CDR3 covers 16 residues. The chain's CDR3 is CASSPTRNRGGQPQHF. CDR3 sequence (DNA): TGTGCCAGCTCCCCCACTCGGAACAGGGGGGGCCAGCCCCAGCATTTT.

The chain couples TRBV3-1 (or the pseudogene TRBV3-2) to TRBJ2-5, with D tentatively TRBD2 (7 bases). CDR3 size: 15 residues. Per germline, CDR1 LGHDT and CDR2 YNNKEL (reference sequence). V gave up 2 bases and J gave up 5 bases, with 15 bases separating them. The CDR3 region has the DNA TGTGCCAGCAGCCAACTACAGGGAGGGCGGGAGACCCAGTACTTC. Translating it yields CASSQLQGGRETQYF.

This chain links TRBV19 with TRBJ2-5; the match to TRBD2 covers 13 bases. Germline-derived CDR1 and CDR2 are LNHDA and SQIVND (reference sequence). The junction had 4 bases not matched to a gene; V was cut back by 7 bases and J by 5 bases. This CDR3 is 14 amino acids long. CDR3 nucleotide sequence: TGTGCCAGTACCGGACTAGCGGGAGTTGAGACCCAGTACTTC. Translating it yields CASTGLAGVETQYF.

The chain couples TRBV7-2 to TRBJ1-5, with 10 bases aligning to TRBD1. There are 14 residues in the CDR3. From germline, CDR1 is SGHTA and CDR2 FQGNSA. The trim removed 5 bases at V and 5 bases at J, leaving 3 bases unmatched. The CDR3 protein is CASSPTGGDQPQHF. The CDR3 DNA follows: TGTGCCAGCAGCCCGACAGGGGGCGATCAGCCCCAGCATTTT.

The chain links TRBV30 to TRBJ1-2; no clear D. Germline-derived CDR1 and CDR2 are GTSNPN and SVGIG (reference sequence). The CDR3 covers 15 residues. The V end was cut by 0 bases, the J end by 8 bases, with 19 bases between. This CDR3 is CAWSVRDNTPEGYTF. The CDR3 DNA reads TGTGCCTGGAGTGTACGGGATAATACCCCCGAGGGCTACACCTTC.

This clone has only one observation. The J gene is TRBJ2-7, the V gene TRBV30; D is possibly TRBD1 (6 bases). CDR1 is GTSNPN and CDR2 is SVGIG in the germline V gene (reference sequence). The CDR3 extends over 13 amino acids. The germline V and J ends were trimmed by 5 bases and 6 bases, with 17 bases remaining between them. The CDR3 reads CAWASRGLGEQYF. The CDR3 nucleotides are TGTGCCTGGGCGAGCAGGGGCCTGGGCGAGCAGTACTTC.

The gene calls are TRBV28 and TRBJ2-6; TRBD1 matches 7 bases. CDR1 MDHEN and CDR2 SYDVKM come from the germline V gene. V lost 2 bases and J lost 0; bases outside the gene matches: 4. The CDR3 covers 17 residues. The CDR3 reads CASSLPGQPSGANVLTF. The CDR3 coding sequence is TGTGCCAGCAGTTTACCGGGACAGCCCTCTGGGGCCAACGTCCTGACTTTC.

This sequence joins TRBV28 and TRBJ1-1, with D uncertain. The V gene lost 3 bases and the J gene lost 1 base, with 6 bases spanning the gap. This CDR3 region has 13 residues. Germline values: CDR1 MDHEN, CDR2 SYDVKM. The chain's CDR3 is CASSLWQNTEAFF. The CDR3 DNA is TGTGCCAGCAGTTTGTGGCAGAACACTGAAGCTTTCTTT.

CDR3 residues: CASSFLRQGNSPLHF. The DNA for the CDR3 is TGTGCCAGCAGTTTTCTTAGACAGGGAAATTCACCCCTCCACTTT. The chain is built from TRBV27 and TRBJ1-6; 7 nucleotides align to TRBD1. V lost 3 bases to trimming and J lost 7 bases; unmatched junction nucleotides: 6. This CDR3 spans 15 amino acids. Per germline, CDR1 MNHEY and CDR2 SMNVEV (reference sequence).